This T cell receptor beta chain emerged from a study of T-cell memory formation after mild COVID-19. The table lists this clonotype with a few counts. TCR alpha and TCR beta cDNA libraries carrying sample barcodes and UMIs were produced by 5'RACE using constant-segment primers. TCRdb reprocessed the 5' RACE reads via MiXCR and lists one record per CDR3 protein. The sample has about 320,000 distinct CDR3 sequences, 13% to 15% seen once; the top ten hold around 23%. This CDR3 comprises 12 residues. CDR1 is SQVTM and CDR2 is ANQGSEA in the germline V gene. The ends were cut back, 4 bases at V and 1 base at J, with 8 bases in the middle.

The receptor comes from a man younger than 30 who had mild COVID-19 (a few samples of this study predate the infection). Cell type and time point are not known. Material: PBMCs or a T cell subset sorted from them (not recorded which). This rearrangement joins TRBV29-1 to TRBJ2-7; D is unresolved. The CDR3 loop reads CSVGGDSYEQYF. Written as DNA, the CDR3 is TGCAGCGTTGGTGGTGATTCCTACGAGCAGTACTTC.